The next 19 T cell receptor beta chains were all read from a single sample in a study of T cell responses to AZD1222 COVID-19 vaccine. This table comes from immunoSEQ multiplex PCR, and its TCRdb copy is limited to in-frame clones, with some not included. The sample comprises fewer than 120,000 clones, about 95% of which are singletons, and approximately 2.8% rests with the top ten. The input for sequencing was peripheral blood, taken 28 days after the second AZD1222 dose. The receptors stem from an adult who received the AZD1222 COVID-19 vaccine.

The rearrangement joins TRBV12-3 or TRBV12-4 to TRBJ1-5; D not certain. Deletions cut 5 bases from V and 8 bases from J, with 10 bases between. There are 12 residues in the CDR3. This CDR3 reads CASSRRVEPQHF. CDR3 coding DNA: TGTGCCAGCAGTCGCCGGGTCGAGCCCCAGCATTTT.

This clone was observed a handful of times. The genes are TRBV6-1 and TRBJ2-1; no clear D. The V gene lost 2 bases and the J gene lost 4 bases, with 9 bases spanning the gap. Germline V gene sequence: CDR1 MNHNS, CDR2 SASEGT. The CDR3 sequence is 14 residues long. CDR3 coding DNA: TGTGCCAGCAGTGAAACCCAGTCTTACAATGAGCAGTTCTTC. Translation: CASSETQSYNEQFF.

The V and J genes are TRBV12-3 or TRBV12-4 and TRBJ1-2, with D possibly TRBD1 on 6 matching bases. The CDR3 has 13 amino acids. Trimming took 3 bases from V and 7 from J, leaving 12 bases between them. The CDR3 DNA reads TGTGCCAGCAGTTTGTACAGGGAGTCTGGCTACACCTTC. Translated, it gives CASSLYRESGYTF.

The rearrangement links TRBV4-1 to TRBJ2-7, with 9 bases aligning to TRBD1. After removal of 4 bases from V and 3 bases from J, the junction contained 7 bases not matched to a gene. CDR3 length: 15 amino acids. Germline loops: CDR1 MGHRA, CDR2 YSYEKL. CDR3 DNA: TGCGCCAGCAGCCCTGCGTGGGACAGGGTCTACGAGCAGTACTTC. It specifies CASSPAWDRVYEQYF.

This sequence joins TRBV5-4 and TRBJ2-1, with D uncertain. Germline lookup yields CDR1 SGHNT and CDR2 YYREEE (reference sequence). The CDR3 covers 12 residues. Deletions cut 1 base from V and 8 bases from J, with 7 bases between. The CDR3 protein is CASSLSLDEQFF. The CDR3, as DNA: TGTGCCAGCAGCTTGTCCCTCGATGAGCAGTTCTTC.

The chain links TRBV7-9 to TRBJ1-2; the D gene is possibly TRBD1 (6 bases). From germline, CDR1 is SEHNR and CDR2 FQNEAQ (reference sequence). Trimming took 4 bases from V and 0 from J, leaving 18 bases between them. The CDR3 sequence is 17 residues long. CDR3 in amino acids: CASSSAGANTANYGYTF. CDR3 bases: TGTGCCAGCAGCTCGGCGGGGGCTAACACAGCTAACTATGGCTACACCTTC.

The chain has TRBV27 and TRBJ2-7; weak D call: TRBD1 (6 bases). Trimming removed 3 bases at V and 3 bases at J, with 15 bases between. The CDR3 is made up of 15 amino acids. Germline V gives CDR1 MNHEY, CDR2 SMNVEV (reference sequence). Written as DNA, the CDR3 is TGTGCCAGCAGTTTCAGTGGGGGCCCCGGCTACGAGCAGTACTTC. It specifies CASSFSGGPGYEQYF.

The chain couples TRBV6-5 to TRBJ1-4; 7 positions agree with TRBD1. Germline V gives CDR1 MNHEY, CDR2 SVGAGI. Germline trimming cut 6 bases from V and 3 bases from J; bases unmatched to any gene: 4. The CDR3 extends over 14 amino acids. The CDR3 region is CASRATGANEKLFF. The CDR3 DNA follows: TGTGCCAGCAGAGCTACAGGGGCTAATGAAAAACTGTTTTTT.

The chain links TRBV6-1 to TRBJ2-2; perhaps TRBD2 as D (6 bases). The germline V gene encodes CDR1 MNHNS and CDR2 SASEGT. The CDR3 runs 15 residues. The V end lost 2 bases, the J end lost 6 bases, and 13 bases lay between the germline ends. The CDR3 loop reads CASSESGGPPGELFF. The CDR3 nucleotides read TGTGCCAGCAGTGAATCAGGAGGGCCTCCCGGGGAGCTGTTTTTT.

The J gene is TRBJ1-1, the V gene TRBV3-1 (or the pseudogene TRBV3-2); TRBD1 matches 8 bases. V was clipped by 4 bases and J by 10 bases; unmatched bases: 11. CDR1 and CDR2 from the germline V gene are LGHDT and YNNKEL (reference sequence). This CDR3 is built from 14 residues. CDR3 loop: CASSPNYGTGLAFF. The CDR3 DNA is TGTGCCAGCAGCCCCAATTATGGGACAGGACTAGCTTTCTTT.

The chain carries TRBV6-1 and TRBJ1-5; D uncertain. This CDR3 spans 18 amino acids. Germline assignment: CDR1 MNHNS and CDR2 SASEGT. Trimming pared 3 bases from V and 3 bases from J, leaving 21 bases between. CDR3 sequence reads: CASSDGNQLDGYNQPQHF. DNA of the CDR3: TGTGCCAGCAGTGACGGCAATCAACTCGATGGTTACAATCAGCCCCAGCATTTT.

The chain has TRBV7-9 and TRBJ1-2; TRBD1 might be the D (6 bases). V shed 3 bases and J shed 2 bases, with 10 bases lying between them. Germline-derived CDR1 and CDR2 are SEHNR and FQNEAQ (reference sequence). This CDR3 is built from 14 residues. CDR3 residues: CASSFQDRNYGYTF. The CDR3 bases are TGTGCCAGCAGCTTTCAGGACAGAAACTATGGCTACACCTTC.

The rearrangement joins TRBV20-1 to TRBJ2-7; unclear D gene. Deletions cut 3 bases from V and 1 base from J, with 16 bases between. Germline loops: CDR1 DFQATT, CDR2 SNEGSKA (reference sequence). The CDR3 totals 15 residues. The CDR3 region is CSASSRQRLSYEQYF. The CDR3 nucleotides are TGCAGTGCTAGTTCCCGGCAGCGACTTTCCTACGAGCAGTACTTC.

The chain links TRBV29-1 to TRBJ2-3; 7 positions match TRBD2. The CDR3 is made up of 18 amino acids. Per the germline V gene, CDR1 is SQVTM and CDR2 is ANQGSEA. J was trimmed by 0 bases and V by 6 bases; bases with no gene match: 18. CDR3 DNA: TGCAGCGTGACCGGAGGGCTAGCGGCTTTTTCTAGCACAGATACGCAGTATTTT. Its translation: CSVTGGLAAFSSTDTQYF.

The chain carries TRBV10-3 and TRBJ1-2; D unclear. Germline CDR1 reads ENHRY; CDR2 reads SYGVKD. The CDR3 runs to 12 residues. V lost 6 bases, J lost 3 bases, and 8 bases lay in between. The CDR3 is CAIRPGDYGYTF. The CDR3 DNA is TGTGCCATCAGACCGGGAGACTATGGCTACACCTTC.

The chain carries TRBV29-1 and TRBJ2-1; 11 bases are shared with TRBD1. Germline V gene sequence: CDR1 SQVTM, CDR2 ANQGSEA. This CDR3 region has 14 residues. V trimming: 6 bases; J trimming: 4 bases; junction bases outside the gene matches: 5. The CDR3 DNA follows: TGCAGCGTCGCCGGGACAGGGGGGTACAATGAGCAGTTCTTC. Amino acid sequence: CSVAGTGGYNEQFF.

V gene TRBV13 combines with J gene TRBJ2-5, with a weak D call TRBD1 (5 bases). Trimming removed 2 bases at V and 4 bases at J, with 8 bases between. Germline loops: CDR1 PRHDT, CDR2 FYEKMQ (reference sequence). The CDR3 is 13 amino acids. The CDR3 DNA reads TGTGCCAGCAGCTTAAAGGGGTCAGAGACCCAGTACTTC. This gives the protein CASSLKGSETQYF.

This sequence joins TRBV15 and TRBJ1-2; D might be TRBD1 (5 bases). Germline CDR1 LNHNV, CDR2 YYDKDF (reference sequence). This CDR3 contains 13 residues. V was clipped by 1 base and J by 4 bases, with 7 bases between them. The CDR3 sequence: CATSRVDSYGYTF. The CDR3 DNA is TGTGCCACCAGCAGAGTAGACAGCTATGGCTACACCTTC.

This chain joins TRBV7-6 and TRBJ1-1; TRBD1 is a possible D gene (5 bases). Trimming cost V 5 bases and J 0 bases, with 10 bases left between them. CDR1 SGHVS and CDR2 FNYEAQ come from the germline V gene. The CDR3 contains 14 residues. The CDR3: CASSPRQLNTEAFF. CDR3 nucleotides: TGTGCCAGCAGCCCGAGACAGCTGAACACTGAAGCTTTCTTT.